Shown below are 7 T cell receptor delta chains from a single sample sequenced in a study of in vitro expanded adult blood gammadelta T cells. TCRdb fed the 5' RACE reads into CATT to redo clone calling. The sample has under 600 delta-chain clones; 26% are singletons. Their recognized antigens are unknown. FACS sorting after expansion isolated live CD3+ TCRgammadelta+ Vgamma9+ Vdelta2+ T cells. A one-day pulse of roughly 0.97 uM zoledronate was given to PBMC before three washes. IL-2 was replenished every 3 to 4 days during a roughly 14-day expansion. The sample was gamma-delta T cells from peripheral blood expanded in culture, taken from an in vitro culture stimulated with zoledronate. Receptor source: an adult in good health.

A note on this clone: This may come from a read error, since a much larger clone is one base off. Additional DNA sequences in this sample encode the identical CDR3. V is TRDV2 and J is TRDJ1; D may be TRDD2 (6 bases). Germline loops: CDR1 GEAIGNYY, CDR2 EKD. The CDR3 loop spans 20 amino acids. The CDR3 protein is CACDTVRVLHAGPDTDKLIF. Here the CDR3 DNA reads TGTGCCTGTGACACCGTTCGTGTCCTACACGCCGGGCCCGACACTGATAAACTCATCTTT.

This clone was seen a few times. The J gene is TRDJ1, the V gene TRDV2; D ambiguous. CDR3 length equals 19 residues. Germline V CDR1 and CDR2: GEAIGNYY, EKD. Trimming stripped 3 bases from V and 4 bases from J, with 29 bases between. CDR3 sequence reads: CACDPLYSSVIRLDDKLIF. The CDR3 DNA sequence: TGTGCCTGTGACCCCCTCTACTCATCAGTAATCCGTTTGGACGATAAACTCATCTTT.

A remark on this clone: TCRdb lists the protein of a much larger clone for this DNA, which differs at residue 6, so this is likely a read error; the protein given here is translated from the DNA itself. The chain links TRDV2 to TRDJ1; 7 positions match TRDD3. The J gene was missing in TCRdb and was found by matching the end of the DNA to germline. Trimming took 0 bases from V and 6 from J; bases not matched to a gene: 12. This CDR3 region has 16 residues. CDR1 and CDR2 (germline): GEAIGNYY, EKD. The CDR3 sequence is CACDTRGWGQLNKLIF. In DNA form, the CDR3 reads TGTGCCTGTGACACCCGTGGCTGGGGGCAACTTAATAAACTCATCTTT.

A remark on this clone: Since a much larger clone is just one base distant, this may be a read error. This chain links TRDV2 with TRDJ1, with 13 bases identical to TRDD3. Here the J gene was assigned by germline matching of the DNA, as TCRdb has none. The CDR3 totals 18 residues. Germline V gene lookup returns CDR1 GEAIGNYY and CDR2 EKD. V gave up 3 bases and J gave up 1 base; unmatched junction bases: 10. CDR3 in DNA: TGTGCCTGTGACCCTCTTGTACTGGGGGATACGAGCACCGATAAACTCATCTTT. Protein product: CACDPLVLGDTSTDKLIF.

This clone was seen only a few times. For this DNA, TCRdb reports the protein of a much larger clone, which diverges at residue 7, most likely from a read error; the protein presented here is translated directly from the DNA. CDR3 amino acids: CACDSVGGIGKYTDKLIF. CDR3 sequence (DNA): TGTGCCTGTGACTCCGTAGGGGGGATAGGAAAGTACACCGATAAACTCATCTTT. The rearrangement uses TRDV2 and TRDJ1, with 8 bases fitting TRDD3. The J gene, missing from TCRdb, was assigned here through DNA to germline matching. Germline assignment: CDR1 GEAIGNYY and CDR2 EKD. J lost 0 bases, V lost 3 bases, and 14 bases had no gene match. The CDR3 has 18 amino acids.

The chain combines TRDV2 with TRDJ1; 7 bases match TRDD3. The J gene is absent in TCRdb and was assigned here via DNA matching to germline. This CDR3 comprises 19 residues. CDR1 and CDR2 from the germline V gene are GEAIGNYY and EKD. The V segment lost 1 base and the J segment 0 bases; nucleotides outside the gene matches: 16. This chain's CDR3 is CACDTLHTSTGENTDKLIF. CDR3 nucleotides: TGTGCCTGTGACACGCTACATACCTCTACTGGGGAAAACACCGATAAACTCATCTTT.

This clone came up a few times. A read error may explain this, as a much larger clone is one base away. CDR3 nucleotide sequence: TGTGCCTGTGACCCTCTTTGGGGGCCTCGAGGTGAACTCATCTTT. It specifies CACDPLWGPRGELIF. The chain uses TRDV2 and TRDJ1; weak D call: TRDD3 (6 bases). CDR1 is GEAIGNYY, CDR2 EKD, per germline. Trimming shortened V by 3 bases and J by 9 bases, and 22 bases separated the two germline ends. CDR3 length: 15 residues.